This TCR beta chain originates from a study of blood T cell repertoires in COVID-19. Across the study: T cells, B-cell-depleted T cells, or PBMCs supplied cDNA or gDNA.

Looked up from germline, CDR1 is KGHDR and CDR2 is SFDVKD. The trim removed 3 bases at V and 1 base at J, leaving 2 bases unmatched. This CDR3 contains 15 residues. Methods used by the authors: For nucleated cells, counts were estimated from reference gene primer amplification. The data were produced by immunoSEQ multiplex PCR, yet TCRdb's version contains in-frame clones alone and is incomplete. The D gene and trimming were derived from the DNA, and the V and J assignments and clone size from that table. The sample yields 270,000 or so clones, approximately 89% seen once. This clone was picked up one time.

The origin of this receptor is a woman aged 25 to 45 with COVID-19, enrolled during active disease. Sequencing was carried out using peripheral blood. The chain is built from TRBV24-1 and TRBJ2-1; 7 bases agree with TRBD1. The CDR3 DNA follows: TGTGCCACCAGTGATGAGGGGGCATCCTACAATGAGCAGTTCTTC. Protein: CATSDEGASYNEQFF.